The present T cell receptor (beta chain) was sequenced within a study of OX40 agonist ivuxolimab in advanced cancers. Method: immunoSEQ multiplex PCR; TCRdb's copy keeps in-frame clones and lacks some. This table holds about 80,000 clones, more than 75% found once. The germline CDR1 and CDR2 sequences are MNHNS and SASEGT. This CDR3 has 18 amino acids. Deletions cut 0 bases from V and 7 bases from J, with 22 bases between. The receptor comes from an adult with an advanced solid tumor such as melanoma, head and neck, liver or kidney cancer. The gene calls are TRBV6-1 and TRBJ2-1; D may be TRBD2 (7 bases). The sequencing used CD4+ or CD8+ T cells sorted from blood, collected in a trial of the OX40 agonist ivuxolimab. The CDR3 DNA is TGTGCCAGCAGTGAAGCGGGAGTACAGGGAGGGACACGGAATGAGCAGTTCTTC. It specifies CASSEAGVQGGTRNEQFF.